What follows are 30 T cell receptor beta chains derived from one specimen sequenced in a study of blood T cell repertoires in COVID-19. Assay used: immunoSEQ multiplex PCR; TCRdb lists only in-frame clones, some missing. The table includes 120,000 or so clones, just under 85% detected once. The sequencing sample was made of peripheral blood. These receptors originate from a woman in her 50s with acute or convalescent COVID-19.

The V and J genes are TRBV2 and TRBJ1-5, with a tentative D call TRBD1 (6 bases). Trimming cost V 6 bases and J 1 base, with 16 bases left between them. This CDR3 has 16 residues. Looked up from germline, CDR1 is SNHLY and CDR2 is FYNNEI. This CDR3 is CASRDSGTSSNQPQHF. CDR3 in DNA: TGTGCCAGCAGAGACTCCGGGACAAGCAGCAATCAGCCCCAGCATTTT. The complete variable domain, with remaining parts taken from reference TRBV2 and TRBJ1-5, reads EPEVTQTPSHQVTQMGQEVILRCVPISNHLYFYWYRQILGQKVEFLVSFYNNEISEKSEIFDDQFSVERPDGSNFTLKIRSTKLEDSAMYFCASRDSGTSSNQPQHFGDGTRLSIL.

The rearrangement links TRBV14 to TRBJ2-1; 7 bases align to TRBD2. The germline V gene has CDR1 SGHDN and CDR2 FVKESK. The J segment lost 0 bases and the V segment lost 4 bases, leaving 6 bases of the junction unmatched. The CDR3 is 16 amino acids. The CDR3 DNA sequence: TGTGCCAGCAGCCTATGGGCGGGGGTCTCCTACAATGAGCAGTTCTTC. Encoded protein: CASSLWAGVSYNEQFF.

The chain couples TRBV27 to TRBJ2-7; TRBD1 agrees at 7 bases. The CDR3 is 15 residues long. CDR1 MNHEY and CDR2 SMNVEV come from the germline V gene (reference sequence). The junction had 8 bases not matched to a gene; V was cut back by 6 bases and J by 0 bases. The CDR3 nucleotides read TGTGCCAGCAGGGGTCCGGGACAGTCCTCCTACGAGCAGTACTTC. Amino acid sequence: CASRGPGQSSYEQYF.

This sequence joins TRBV21-1 and TRBJ1-2; TRBD1, the D gene given by the table, was not confirmed from the DNA. TRBV21-1 counts as a pseudogene. CDR3 length: 14 amino acids. The CDR3 sequence: CASSIHRGPYGYTF. CDR3 bases: TGTGCCAGCAGCATCCACAGGGGACCCTATGGCTACACCTTC.

The chain recombines TRBV9 with TRBJ2-3, with D maybe TRBD2 (5 bases). Germline V gene data show CDR1 as SGDLS and CDR2 as YYNGEE. The CDR3 runs 13 residues. The V end lost 2 bases, the J end lost 1 base, and 5 bases lay between the germline ends. The CDR3 sequence: CASSVGGTDTQYF. The CDR3 DNA reads TGTGCCAGCAGCGTCGGGGGCACAGATACGCAGTATTTT.

This chain uses TRBV7-6 with TRBJ1-1; D is undetermined. The CDR3 totals 18 residues. The V and J ends lost 1 base and 0 bases respectively, with 18 bases between them. Germline CDR1 and CDR2: SGHVS and FNYEAQ. The CDR3 DNA reads TGTGCCAGCAGCTTAGAGTCACCGGCGGCCGCTATGAACACTGAAGCTTTCTTT. Amino acid sequence: CASSLESPAAAMNTEAFF.

This clone was detected once. V and J are TRBV6-1 and TRBJ1-5; D remains ambiguous. CDR1 and CDR2 from the germline V gene are MNHNS and SASEGT. Trimming took 1 base from V and 3 from J, leaving 4 bases between them. This CDR3 comprises 13 residues. The CDR3 DNA sequence: TGTGCCAGCAGTGAAGGTTACAATCAGCCCCAGCATTTT. The encoded protein is CASSEGYNQPQHF.

The chain couples TRBV15 to TRBJ1-3, with D possibly being TRBD1 (5 bases). Trimming took 0 bases from V and 1 from J, leaving 16 bases between them. Germline V gene sequence: CDR1 LNHNV, CDR2 YYDKDF (reference sequence). This CDR3 spans 18 amino acids. CDR3 sequence (DNA): TGTGCCACCAGCAGAGAGCTCGGGACTGGGGTATCTGGAAACACCATATATTTT. This sequence encodes CATSRELGTGVSGNTIYF.

CDR3 amino acids: CASSLGGGSNQPQHF. The CDR3, as DNA: TGTGCCAGCAGCTTAGGAGGAGGTAGCAATCAGCCCCAGCATTTT. The chain couples TRBV7-8 to TRBJ1-5, with unresolved D. CDR1 and CDR2 (germline): SGHVS, FQNEAQ. Trimming stripped 1 base from V and 0 bases from J, with 7 bases between. This CDR3 contains 15 residues.

The rearrangement joins TRBV5-1 to TRBJ1-2, with 11 bases aligning to TRBD1. The germline V gene has CDR1 SGHRS and CDR2 YFSETQ. V lost 4 bases to trimming and J lost 8 bases; unmatched junction nucleotides: 16. The CDR3 length is 17 residues. The CDR3 loop is CASSTGQGAIGPGGYTF. The CDR3 nucleotides read TGCGCCAGCAGCACCGGACAGGGGGCTATCGGTCCGGGGGGCTACACCTTC.

The chain carries TRBV30 and TRBJ2-4, with a tentative D call TRBD2 (6 bases). The germline V gene encodes CDR1 GTSNPN and CDR2 SVGIG (reference sequence). Trimming cost V 1 base and J 10 bases, with 11 bases left between them. The CDR3 consists of 12 residues. CDR3 residues: CAWSGRDWIQYF. The CDR3 DNA reads as TGTGCCTGGAGTGGGCGGGACTGGATTCAGTACTTC.

This clone was seen more than once but under ten times. The rearrangement uses TRBV4-1 and TRBJ2-2; a weak D match, TRBD1 (6 bases). This CDR3 has 15 amino acids. CDR1 MGHRA and CDR2 YSYEKL come from the germline V gene. V lost 0 bases and J lost 4, with 9 bases in between. The CDR3 here is CASSQDQGGTGELFF. In DNA form, the CDR3 reads TGCGCCAGCAGCCAAGATCAAGGGGGCACCGGGGAGCTGTTTTTT.

The rearrangement uses TRBV5-1 and TRBJ2-3, with D unclear. The CDR3 covers 16 residues. Trimming cost V 0 bases and J 0 bases, with 11 bases left between them. The germline V gene has CDR1 SGHRS and CDR2 YFSETQ. The CDR3 sequence: CASSLGVVFSTDTQYF. CDR3 coding DNA: TGCGCCAGCAGCTTGGGAGTAGTATTCAGCACAGATACGCAGTATTTT.

This clone was counted between two and nine times. CDR3 nucleotide sequence: TGTGCCAGCAGTGAAGGAGGGGGCCACTATGGCTACACCTTC. Translated: CASSEGGGHYGYTF. The chain carries TRBV6-1 and TRBJ1-2; 7 bases map to TRBD1. With V trimmed by 1 base and J by 3 bases, 2 bases remained unmatched. Germline CDR1 and CDR2: MNHNS and SASEGT. CDR3 length: 14 residues.

V gene TRBV19 combines with J gene TRBJ2-7; 10 bases are shared with TRBD1. The CDR3 loop spans 13 amino acids. The junction had 3 bases not matched to a gene; V was cut back by 4 bases and J by 6 bases. Per the germline V gene, CDR1 is LNHDA and CDR2 is SQIVND (reference sequence). The CDR3 loop is CASSTGQGFEQYF. CDR3 nucleotides: TGTGCCAGTAGTACGGGACAGGGGTTCGAGCAGTACTTC.

There are a few counts of this clone. The rearrangement joins TRBV2 to TRBJ2-3; 11 positions match TRBD2. The CDR3 covers 16 residues. Germline V lookup: CDR1 SNHLY, CDR2 FYNNEI. J gave up 7 bases and V 7 bases, and 13 bases lay outside the gene matches. CDR3 DNA: TGTGCCAGCAATTTAGGGGCCGGGACTAGCGGAAATACGCAGTATTTT. It codes for CASNLGAGTSGNTQYF.

V and J are TRBV16 and TRBJ2-1, with D perhaps TRBD2 (6 bases). CDR1 KGHSY and CDR2 FQNENV come from the germline V gene. V lost 4 bases and J 4 bases, leaving 20 bases between the germline ends. The CDR3 sequence is 17 residues long. In nucleotides, the CDR3 is TGTGCCAGCAGCCCGCGGACTATACAAACAAGTTACAATGAGCAGTTCTTC. It codes for CASSPRTIQTSYNEQFF. The full variable domain, completed using reference TRBV16 and TRBJ2-1, is GEEVAQTPKHLVRGEGQKAKLYCAPIKGHSYVFWYQQVLKNEFKFLISFQNENVFDETGMPKERFSAKCLPNSPCSLEIQATKLEDSAVYFCASSPRTIQTSYNEQFFGPGTRLTVL.

V gene TRBV19 combines with J gene TRBJ1-4; D is possibly TRBD1 (5 bases). The CDR3 loop spans 13 amino acids. Trimming took 4 bases from V and 7 from J, leaving 10 bases between them. Germline V gene lookup returns CDR1 LNHDA and CDR2 SQIVND (reference sequence). CDR3 loop: CASSTGLTEKLFF. The CDR3 region has the DNA TGTGCCAGTAGTACAGGGCTCACTGAAAAACTGTTTTTT. The whole variable domain, remainder taken from reference TRBV19 and TRBJ1-4, is DGGITQSPKYLFRKEGQNVTLSCEQNLNHDAMYWYRQDPGQGLRLIYYSQIVNDFQKGDIAEGYSVSREKKESFPLTVTSAQKNPTAFYLCASSTGLTEKLFFGSGTQLSVL.

The chain uses TRBV11-2 and TRBJ2-7; D may be TRBD1 (5 bases). V shed 5 bases and J shed 2 bases, with 10 bases lying between them. Germline values: CDR1 SGHAT, CDR2 FQNNGV. There are 13 residues in the CDR3. The CDR3 sequence: CASSEQETYEQYF. CDR3 in DNA: TGTGCCAGCAGCGAACAGGAAACCTACGAGCAGTACTTC.

CDR3 nucleotides: TGTGCCAGTAGTATGGGGGACAGCTTTCGGGTCACCGGGGAGCTGTTTTTT. Encoded protein: CASSMGDSFRVTGELFF. The V call is TRBV19, the J call TRBJ2-2, with 7 bases that match TRBD1. The junction had 11 bases not matched to a gene; V was cut back by 3 bases and J by 4 bases. The CDR3 covers 17 residues. Germline V lookup: CDR1 LNHDA, CDR2 SQIVND (reference sequence).

The V gene is TRBV9, the J gene TRBJ2-1; 13 bases are a match to TRBD2. The CDR3 covers 15 residues. The J segment lost 10 bases and the V segment lost 2 bases, leaving 6 bases of the junction unmatched. CDR1 and CDR2 (germline): SGDLS, YYNGEE. CDR3: CASSVAGTSGKEQFF. The CDR3 coding sequence is TGTGCCAGCAGCGTTGCCGGGACTAGCGGGAAAGAGCAGTTCTTC.

V and J are TRBV29-1 and TRBJ2-3; TRBD2 matches 9 bases. The germline V gene encodes CDR1 SQVTM and CDR2 ANQGSEA. The CDR3 consists of 17 residues. V lost 0 bases and J lost 2; bases outside the gene matches: 9. This CDR3 is CSVEDWGLAPSTDTQYF. For the CDR3, the DNA is TGCAGCGTTGAAGATTGGGGACTAGCTCCCTCCACAGATACGCAGTATTTT.

The chain links TRBV6-1 to TRBJ2-7, with TRBD1 matching 7 bases. This CDR3 has 15 residues. V was pared by 1 base and J by 4 bases, with 7 bases of the junction left unmatched. Germline V gene sequence: CDR1 MNHNS, CDR2 SASEGT. The CDR3 DNA sequence: TGTGCCAGCAGTGAAGGAGAGGGGGCTTGGTACGAGCAGTACTTC. Translation: CASSEGEGAWYEQYF.

The chain links TRBV27 to TRBJ2-3, with D maybe TRBD2 (7 bases). V shed 1 base and J shed 6 bases, with 14 bases lying between them. Germline-derived CDR1 and CDR2 are MNHEY and SMNVEV (reference sequence). This CDR3 is built from 15 residues. DNA of the CDR3: TGTGCCAGCAGTTTATGGGGGGGCGCGCCGGATACGCAGTATTTT. Protein product: CASSLWGGAPDTQYF.

This clone was counted only a few times. The J gene is TRBJ2-5, the V gene TRBV29-1; 7 bases align to TRBD1. This CDR3 contains 13 residues. The V and J ends lost 6 bases and 4 bases, in that order; junction bases with no gene match: 8. Germline V CDR1 and CDR2: SQVTM, ANQGSEA. The CDR3 DNA follows: TGCAGCGTACGGAGACAGGGTACAGAGACCCAGTACTTC. Its translation is CSVRRQGTETQYF.

The V call is TRBV30, the J call TRBJ1-2, with 7 bases lining up with TRBD1. There are 12 residues in the CDR3. Unmatched junction bases numbered 6, after V lost 5 bases and J lost 6 bases. Per the germline V gene, CDR1 is GTSNPN and CDR2 is SVGIG (reference sequence). The CDR3 sequence: CAWGRQGNGYTF. DNA of the CDR3: TGTGCCTGGGGGAGACAGGGAAATGGCTACACCTTC.

The chain uses TRBV6-5 and TRBJ2-6; TRBD1 is a possible D gene (5 bases). Germline V gives CDR1 MNHEY, CDR2 SVGAGI. Trimming removed 2 bases from V and 1 base from J, with 9 bases in between. The CDR3 extends over 16 amino acids. CDR3 DNA: TGTGCCAGCAGTTACCTAACAGGTTCTGGGGCCAACGTCCTGACTTTC. Protein product: CASSYLTGSGANVLTF.

The chain is built from TRBV6-5 and TRBJ2-1; D gene uncertain. Germline V gene data show CDR1 as MNHEY and CDR2 as SVGAGI. There are 13 residues in the CDR3. Trimming cost V 0 bases and J 10 bases, with 10 bases left between them. The CDR3, as DNA: TGTGCCAGCAGTTACTCGTTCGCACTAGAGCAGTTCTTC. Translating it yields CASSYSFALEQFF.

This chain's CDR3 is CASSSRENTEAFF. In DNA, the CDR3 is TGTGCCAGCAGTTCCCGGGAGAACACTGAAGCTTTCTTT. The genes are TRBV12-3 or TRBV12-4 and TRBJ1-1; D remains ambiguous. With 4 bases removed from V and 1 base from J, the gap between germline ends came to 7 bases. The CDR3 loop spans 13 amino acids.

This clone was counted a single time. CDR3 coding DNA: TGTGCCAGCAGACCGGGACAAAACACCGGGGAGCTGTTTTTT. Translating it yields CASRPGQNTGELFF. The chain recombines TRBV25-1 with TRBJ2-2; possible D gene TRBD1, 6 bases. The CDR3 consists of 14 residues. V lost 6 bases and J lost 2, with 10 bases in between. CDR1 and CDR2 (germline): MGHDK, SYGVNS. Supplemented by reference TRBV25-1 and TRBJ2-2, the full variable domain reads EADIYQTPRYLVIGTGKKITLECSQTMGHDKMYWYQQDPGMELHLIHYSYGVNSTEKGDLSSESTVSRIRTEHFPLTLESARPSHTSQYLCASRPGQNTGELFFGEGSRLTVL.